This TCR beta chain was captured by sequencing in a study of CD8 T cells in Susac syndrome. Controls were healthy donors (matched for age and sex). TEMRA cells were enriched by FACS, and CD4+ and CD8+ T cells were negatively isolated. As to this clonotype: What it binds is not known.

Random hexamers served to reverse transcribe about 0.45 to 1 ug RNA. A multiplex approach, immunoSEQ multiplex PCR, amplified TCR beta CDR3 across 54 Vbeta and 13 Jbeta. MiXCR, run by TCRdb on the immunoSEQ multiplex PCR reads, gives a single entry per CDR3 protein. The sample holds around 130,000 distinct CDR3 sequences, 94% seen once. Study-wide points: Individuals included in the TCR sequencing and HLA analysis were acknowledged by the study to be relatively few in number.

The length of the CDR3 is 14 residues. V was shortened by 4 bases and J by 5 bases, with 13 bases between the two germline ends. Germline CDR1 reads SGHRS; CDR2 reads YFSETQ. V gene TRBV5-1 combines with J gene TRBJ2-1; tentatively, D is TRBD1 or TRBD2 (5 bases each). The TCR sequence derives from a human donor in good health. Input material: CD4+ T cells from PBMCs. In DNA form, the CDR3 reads TGCGCCAGCAGCCACGGGACGACTGACAATGAGCAGTTCTTC. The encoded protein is CASSHGTTDNEQFF.